The 10 T cell receptor beta chains below come from one sample, sequenced in a study of cytomegalovirus exposure and HLA in healthy donors. Sequenced by immunoSEQ multiplex PCR; TCRdb stores in-frame clones only, minus some. The sample includes approximately 270,000 clones, about 88% of them seen just once. Source material: PBMCs. The receptors originated from a man younger than 35 in good health and CMV-seropositive.

The CDR3 DNA reads TGTGCCACCAGCAGAGATCGAGTGGGGCAGTTCTTC. Translated: CATSRDRVGQFF. The rearrangement joins TRBV15 to TRBJ2-1; D remains ambiguous. The germline V gene encodes CDR1 LNHNV and CDR2 YYDKDF (reference sequence). Trimming pared 0 bases from V and 12 bases from J, leaving 9 bases between. CDR3 length: 12 amino acids.

The V and J genes are TRBV7-8 and TRBJ2-5; D is ambiguous. The CDR3 runs 12 residues. Trimming pared 0 bases from V and 6 bases from J, leaving 5 bases between. Germline V CDR1 and CDR2: SGHVS, FQNEAQ. DNA for the CDR3: TGTGCCAGCAGCTTAGCGGGGAAGACCCAGTACTTC. Amino acid sequence: CASSLAGKTQYF.

The chain employs TRBV6-5 and TRBJ2-5; D may be TRBD1 (5 bases). The CDR3 runs 15 residues. The ends were cut back, 6 bases at V and 3 bases at J, with 17 bases in the middle. Germline-derived CDR1 and CDR2 are MNHEY and SVGAGI. The chain's CDR3 is CASSPSRGREETQYF. Here the CDR3 DNA reads TGTGCCAGCAGCCCCAGTAGGGGCAGGGAAGAGACCCAGTACTTC.

The chain has TRBV5-1 and TRBJ1-2; a weak D match, TRBD1 (6 bases). Germline V gives CDR1 SGHRS, CDR2 YFSETQ. This CDR3 contains 14 residues. Trimming pared 4 bases from V and 0 bases from J, leaving 10 bases between. This chain's CDR3 is CASSPGTTNYGYTF. For the CDR3, the DNA is TGCGCCAGCAGCCCCGGGACAACTAACTATGGCTACACCTTC.

This clone was detected once. The chain recombines TRBV28 with TRBJ1-2; D call uncertain. This CDR3 region has 15 residues. CDR1 MDHEN and CDR2 SYDVKM come from the germline V gene. The V end lost 2 bases, the J end lost 0 bases, and 10 bases lay between the germline ends. Here the CDR3 reads CASSLMAVTNYGYTF. In nucleotides, the CDR3 is TGTGCCAGCAGTTTAATGGCAGTCACTAACTATGGCTACACCTTC.

The chain links TRBV6-5 to TRBJ1-1; D is ambiguous. The CDR3 is 11 amino acids. Trimming took off 6 bases at V and 9 bases at J, with 11 bases between the two ends. Looked up from germline, CDR1 is MNHEY and CDR2 is SVGAGI. The CDR3 bases are TGTGCCAGCAGAATGGGCCGAAAAGCTTTCTTT. It specifies CASRMGRKAFF.

The chain links TRBV19 to TRBJ2-7; D gene unclear. The V gene lost 4 bases and the J gene lost 0 bases, with 13 bases spanning the gap. Germline V gives CDR1 LNHDA, CDR2 SQIVND (reference sequence). The CDR3 loop spans 15 amino acids. The CDR3 protein is CASSKFGESSYEQYF. The CDR3 DNA follows: TGTGCCAGTAGTAAATTTGGGGAAAGCTCCTACGAGCAGTACTTC.

The V call is TRBV27, the J call TRBJ2-2; D is perhaps TRBD1 (5 bases). Between the trimmed V and J ends, which lost 5 bases and 0 bases, there was a span of 7 bases. The CDR3 extends over 14 amino acids. Germline-derived CDR1 and CDR2 are MNHEY and SMNVEV (reference sequence). CDR3 nucleotide sequence: TGTGCCAGCAGTGTGACAGCGAACACCGGGGAGCTGTTTTTT. Translated, it gives CASSVTANTGELFF.

The chain carries TRBV30 and TRBJ2-1; D gene unclear. The CDR3 spans 13 residues. Germline V gene sequence: CDR1 GTSNPN, CDR2 SVGIG (reference sequence). Trimming took off 0 bases at V and 3 bases at J, with 6 bases between the two ends. This CDR3 reads CAWSVDVYNEQFF. The CDR3 DNA follows: TGTGCCTGGAGTGTAGACGTCTACAATGAGCAGTTCTTC.

The genes are TRBV12-5 and TRBJ2-3, with TRBD2 matching 7 bases. From germline, CDR1 is LGHNT and CDR2 FRNRAP. V shed 3 bases and J 5 bases; nucleotides not matched to a gene: 11. There are 16 residues in the CDR3. CDR3 region: CASGFGRTSGGDTQYF. The CDR3 region has the DNA TGTGCTAGTGGTTTTGGCCGGACTAGTGGGGGAGATACGCAGTATTTT.